Listed here are 7 T cell receptor beta chains from one sample, sequenced in a study of CD4 T cells in relation to SARS-CoV-2 and coronaviruses. Produced via immunoSEQ multiplex PCR; TCRdb's table is partial and in-frame only. Here the sample spans approximately 36,000 clones, about 79% being singletons. No antigens are known for them. The sample comprised naive CD4+ T cells from PBMCs, cultured in vitro. This sample's subset: naive CD4+ T cells isolated by negative enrichment. These receptor sequences come from an adult with COVID-19.

V gene TRBV25-1 combines with J gene TRBJ1-1; no definite D call. This CDR3 spans 13 amino acids. CDR1 and CDR2 (germline): MGHDK, SYGVNS. V was clipped by 4 bases and J by 4 bases, with 10 bases between them. This chain's CDR3 is CASSGDSTTEAFF. As DNA, the CDR3 is TGTGCCAGCAGTGGCGACTCAACCACTGAAGCTTTCTTT. The full variable domain, completed using reference TRBV25-1 and TRBJ1-1, is EADIYQTPRYLVIGTGKKITLECSQTMGHDKMYWYQQDPGMELHLIHYSYGVNSTEKGDLSSESTVSRIRTEHFPLTLESARPSHTSQYLCASSGDSTTEAFFGQGTRLTVV.

The V gene is TRBV3-1 (or the pseudogene TRBV3-2), the J gene TRBJ2-5; D not resolved. The germline V and J ends were trimmed by 7 bases and 0 bases, with 15 bases remaining between them. CDR3 length equals 15 residues. CDR1 is LGHDT and CDR2 is YNNKEL in the germline V gene (reference sequence). The DNA of the CDR3 is TGTGCCAGCACCCGGCAGACCCTCGACCAAGAGACCCAGTACTTC. It translates to CASTRQTLDQETQYF.

The genes are TRBV18 and TRBJ2-7; 12 nucleotides agree with TRBD2. CDR1 is KGHSH, CDR2 LQKENI, per germline. The V gene end was trimmed by 6 bases and the J gene end by 2 bases; junction bases not matched to a gene: 11. The CDR3 is 17 residues long. The CDR3 sequence is CASSPGLAGYSTYEQYF. The CDR3 region has the DNA TGTGCCAGCTCTCCAGGACTAGCGGGATATAGTACCTACGAGCAGTACTTC. Full variable domain (missing parts from reference TRBV18 and TRBJ2-7): NAGVMQNPRHLVRRRGQEARLRCSPMKGHSHVYWYRQLPEEGLKFMVYLQKENIIDESGMPKERFSAEFPKEGPSILRIQQVVRGDSAAYFCASSPGLAGYSTYEQYFGPGTRLTVT.

The rearrangement uses TRBV2 and TRBJ2-5; D gene ambiguous. The germline gives CDR1 SNHLY, CDR2 FYNNEI. The CDR3 runs 14 residues. The V and J ends lost 4 bases and 2 bases respectively, with 11 bases between them. The CDR3 nucleotides are TGTGCCAGCAGTGGGTTAAGAGCACAAGAGACCCAGTACTTC. Protein product: CASSGLRAQETQYF.

The J gene is TRBJ1-6, the V gene TRBV10-1; TRBD1 agrees at 7 bases. The CDR3 has 15 residues. V lost 5 bases and J lost 6; bases outside the gene matches: 7. CDR1 is WNHNN, CDR2 SYGVQD, per germline (reference sequence). The CDR3 loop is CASSKGDRSNSPLHF. The CDR3 nucleotides read TGCGCCAGCAGTAAAGGGGACAGATCTAATTCACCCCTCCACTTT.

The chain uses TRBV25-1 and TRBJ2-7; 7 nucleotides line up with TRBD1. In germline, CDR1 is MGHDK, CDR2 SYGVNS. The CDR3 contains 15 residues. Trimming at V came to 1 base and at J to 4 bases, leaving 7 bases not matched to a gene. Here the CDR3 DNA reads TGTGCCAGCAGTGAATTGGGGACAGACAAATACGAGCAGTACTTC. It specifies CASSELGTDKYEQYF.

CDR3 residues: CASSSGQGEKLFF. For the CDR3, the DNA is TGTGCCAGCAGCTCAGGACAGGGTGAAAAACTGTTTTTT. The rearrangement links TRBV5-4 to TRBJ1-4, with TRBD1 matching over 8 bases. The CDR3 covers 13 residues. From germline, CDR1 is SGHNT and CDR2 YYREEE (reference sequence). Trimming at V came to 3 bases and at J to 7 bases, leaving 2 bases not matched to a gene.